The 9 T cell receptor beta chains given below trace back to one sample, sequenced in a study of PD-1 blockade in classical Hodgkin lymphoma. This table comes from immunoSEQ multiplex PCR, and its TCRdb copy is limited to in-frame clones, with some not included. This repertoire shows about 85,000 clones, about nine tenths found once; its top ten account for under 3.5%. Time point reported: cycle 4 day 1 (C4D1), after around six weeks of nivolumab. Every patient was affected by relapse after autologous stem cell transplantation, while exposure to brentuximab vedotin was not uniform. Sequences were derived from peripheral blood mononuclear cells (PBMCs), sampled before the fourth cycle of nivolumab. The receptors derive from a human donor with classical Hodgkin lymphoma.

The CDR3 nucleotides read TGTGCCAGCAGCACCCCCCTCAGGAGAGCTAACTATGGCTACACCTTC. Translating gives CASSTPLRRANYGYTF. This sequence joins TRBV9 and TRBJ1-2; D gene uncertain. Germline V CDR1 and CDR2: SGDLS, YYNGEE. The CDR3 is 16 amino acids. Deletions cut 4 bases from V and 0 bases from J, with 16 bases between.

The rearrangement joins TRBV27 to TRBJ1-5; tentatively, D is TRBD1 (6 bases). This CDR3 spans 17 amino acids. The V and J ends lost 6 bases and 4 bases respectively, with 22 bases between them. Germline V gene sequence: CDR1 MNHEY, CDR2 SMNVEV (reference sequence). The CDR3 loop is CASRELGRTGLNQPQHF. The CDR3 coding sequence is TGTGCCAGCAGAGAACTCGGTCGAACAGGGTTGAATCAGCCCCAGCATTTT.

The chain combines TRBV27 with TRBJ2-1, with TRBD1 matching 8 bases. CDR3 length: 13 amino acids. Germline V gene data show CDR1 as MNHEY and CDR2 as SMNVEV (reference sequence). J lost 6 bases, V lost 5 bases, and 3 bases had no gene match. CDR3: CASSMTGVNEQFF. DNA for the CDR3: TGTGCCAGCAGTATGACAGGGGTCAATGAGCAGTTCTTC.

The genes are TRBV5-5 and TRBJ1-2; 7 bases line up with TRBD1. The CDR3 spans 13 residues. Trimming at V came to 6 bases and at J to 4 bases, leaving 6 bases not matched to a gene. Germline assignment: CDR1 SGHKS and CDR2 YYEKEE (reference sequence). The CDR3 DNA sequence: TGTGCCAGCATCGGACAGGTGGTCTATGGCTACACCTTC. It translates to CASIGQVVYGYTF.

The chain couples TRBV30 to TRBJ1-6, with unresolved D. In germline, CDR1 is GTSNPN, CDR2 SVGIG (reference sequence). Trimming took off 3 bases at V and 10 bases at J, with 13 bases between the two ends. The CDR3 sequence is 13 residues long. The CDR3 sequence: CAWRRGILSPLHF. The CDR3 nucleotides are TGTGCCTGGAGGCGCGGGATCTTGTCACCCCTCCACTTT.

The rearrangement uses TRBV6-1 and TRBJ2-5; the match to TRBD2 covers 11 bases. This CDR3 has 13 amino acids. Germline V CDR1 and CDR2: MNHNS, SASEGT. Unmatched junction bases numbered 5, after V lost 9 bases and J lost 5 bases. The CDR3 DNA reads as TGTGCCAGTAGGACTAGCGGGCTCGAGACCCAGTACTTC. As protein: CASRTSGLETQYF.

This chain uses TRBV27 with TRBJ2-1, with D perhaps assigned TRBD1 or TRBD2 (5 bases each). The CDR3 length is 14 residues. The ends were cut back, 5 bases at V and 8 bases at J, with 16 bases in the middle. Germline lookup yields CDR1 MNHEY and CDR2 SMNVEV (reference sequence). The CDR3 here is CASSGGRGVDEQFF. The CDR3 DNA sequence: TGTGCCAGCAGTGGGGGACGGGGTGTAGATGAGCAGTTCTTC.

The V call is TRBV5-6, the J call TRBJ2-7; D tentatively fits TRBD1 or TRBD2 (6 bases each). Germline values: CDR1 SGHDT, CDR2 YYEEEE. This CDR3 spans 15 amino acids. V dropped 1 base and J dropped 3 bases, with 14 bases sitting between them. CDR3 in DNA: TGTGCCAGCAGCTTGAGGGTGGGGGGCATCTACGAGCAGTACTTC. Amino acid sequence: CASSLRVGGIYEQYF.

This clone appeared a single time. The chain uses TRBV27 and TRBJ1-1; 8 positions agree with TRBD1. J gave up 0 bases and V 10 bases, and 10 bases lay outside the gene matches. The CDR3 covers 15 residues. The germline V gene has CDR1 MNHEY and CDR2 SMNVEV (reference sequence). Here the CDR3 DNA reads TGTGCCACCTCCGGGACAGGTACCATGAACACTGAAGCTTTCTTT. Translating gives CATSGTGTMNTEAFF.